Listed below are T cell receptor beta chains from one sample, sequenced in a study of shared clonotypes between healthy human individuals. Profiling relied on immunoSEQ multiplex PCR, and the TCRdb table lists in-frame clones only, not all of them. There are about 2.1 million clones in the sample; about 93% occur only once, and roughly 1.8% lies in the top ten. The sequencing sample was made of naive CD8+ T cells from PBMCs. The receptors were gathered from a man between 18 and 35 years old in good health. Some clones in this sample may be carry-over from other donors' samples. CDR3s include the opening cysteine and the closing phenylalanine or tryptophan. The D gene is left open where the match is weak. Only some rows state a clone size, as once, few, many or a class for expanded clones.

13 | NA | NA | TRBJ2-2 | TRBV6-1 | CASSSAAWGELFF | TGTGCCAGCAGTAGTGCAGCCTGGGGGGAGCTGTTTTTT
14 | NA | NA | TRBJ2-7 | TRBV9 | CASSGSGRSYEQYF | TGTGCCAGCAGCGGTTCTGGGCGCTCCTACGAGCAGTACTTC
13 | NA | NA | TRBJ2-4 | TRBV27 | CASSPTGQNIQYF | TGTGCCAGCAGTCCTACCGGGCAAAACATTCAGTACTTC
17 | NA | TRBD2 | TRBJ2-7 | TRBV27 | CASSLGAPVAGNYEQYF | TGTGCCAGCAGTCTAGGGGCTCCGGTAGCGGGAAATTACGAGCAGTACTTC
13 | NA | NA | TRBJ2-5 | TRBV28 | CASSLDPRETQYF | TGTGCCAGCAGTTTAGACCCCCGAGAGACCCAGTACTTC
14 | NA | TRBD2 | TRBJ2-7 | TRBV27 | CASSFSGRAYEQYF | TGTGCCAGCAGTTTTAGCGGGAGGGCCTACGAGCAGTACTTC
15 | NA | TRBD1 | TRBJ1-1 | TRBV9 | CASSHGQGSFAEAFF | TGTGCCAGCAGCCACGGACAGGGAAGTTTCGCTGAAGCTTTCTTT
13 | NA | TRBD1 | TRBJ2-1 | TRBV5-5 | CASRNRGDNEQFF | TGTGCCAGCAGAAACAGGGGCGATAATGAGCAGTTCTTC
12 | NA | NA | TRBJ2-1 | TRBV11-2 | CASSLTRHEQFF | TGTGCCAGCAGCTTAACCCGACATGAGCAGTTCTTC
18 | once | TRBD1 | TRBJ2-3 | TRBV27 | CASSLDGLGTGVADTQYF | TGTGCCAGCAGTTTGGATGGATTAGGGACAGGGGTCGCAGATACGCAGTATTTT
15 | NA | NA | TRBJ2-1 | TRBV28 | CASSVGRSSYNEQFF | TGTGCCAGCAGCGTCGGACGGAGCTCCTACAATGAGCAGTTCTTC
14 | NA | NA | TRBJ2-7 | TRBV27 | CASSRDAYPYEQYF | TGTGCCAGCAGTCGGGACGCTTACCCCTACGAGCAGTACTTC
14 | NA | NA | TRBJ1-2 | TRBV5-1 | CASSANRVGYGYTF | TGCGCCAGCAGCGCGAACAGGGTCGGGTATGGCTACACCTTC
17 | NA | NA | TRBJ1-6 | TRBV11-2 | CASSWFPDGRLNSPLHF | TGTGCCAGCAGCTGGTTCCCTGACGGAAGACTCAATTCACCCCTCCACTTT
16 | NA | NA | TRBJ2-1 | TRBV9 | CASSKPGTESYNEQFF | TGTGCCAGCAGCAAGCCCGGGACGGAGTCCTACAATGAGCAGTTCTTC
15 | NA | TRBD2 | TRBJ2-7 | TRBV10-3 | CAISEKGGSSYEQYF | TGTGCCATCAGTGAGAAGGGCGGGAGTTCCTACGAGCAGTACTTC
16 | once | NA | TRBJ1-2 | TRBV7-9 | CASSSRERQAVDGYTF | TGTGCCAGCAGCTCACGGGAGAGACAGGCCGTTGATGGCTACACCTTC
15 | NA | NA | TRBJ2-5 | TRBV28 | CASSPRAEEQETQYF | TGTGCCAGCAGTCCACGGGCGGAGGAACAAGAGACCCAGTACTTC
16 | NA | NA | TRBJ2-3 | TRBV4-3 | CASSQDWRSSTDTQYF | TGCGCCAGCAGCCAAGACTGGAGGTCTAGCACAGATACGCAGTATTTT
14 | once | NA | TRBJ2-7 | TRBV4-2 | CASSQDRGGYEQYF | TGTGCCAGCAGCCAAGACAGGGGAGGCTACGAGCAGTACTTC
14 | NA | NA | TRBJ1-1 | TRBV19 | CASSIGLGSTEAFF | TGTGCCAGTAGTATTGGGTTAGGGTCCACTGAAGCTTTCTTT
15 | NA | TRBD2 | TRBJ2-7 | TRBV4-1 | CASSQGPLAAYEQYF | TGCGCCAGCAGCCAAGGCCCACTAGCGGCCTACGAGCAGTACTTC
15 | NA | NA | TRBJ2-2 | TRBV7-9 | CASSLFGSRTGELFF | TGTGCCAGCAGCTTGTTCGGCAGTCGCACCGGGGAGCTGTTTTTT
13 | NA | NA | TRBJ2-7 | TRBV4-2 | CASSQGVDHEQYF | TGTGCCAGCAGCCAAGGGGTGGACCACGAGCAGTACTTC
15 | NA | TRBD1 | TRBJ2-1 | TRBV7-6 | CASSTRTGPYNEQFF | TGTGCCAGCAGCACGAGGACAGGCCCGTACAATGAGCAGTTCTTC
14 | once | NA | TRBJ1-2 | TRBV7-9 | CASSRHTEDYGYTF | TGTGCCAGCAGCCGCCACACTGAAGACTATGGCTACACCTTC
14 | NA | TRBD1 | TRBJ1-6 | TRBV30 | CAWSADRVNSPLHF | TGTGCCTGGAGCGCGGACAGGGTTAATTCACCCCTCCACTTT
14 | NA | NA | TRBJ2-1 | TRBV27 | CASSLSRNYNEQFF | TGTGCCAGCAGTTTATCGCGGAATTACAATGAGCAGTTCTTC
16 | NA | TRBD2 | TRBJ2-2 | TRBV15 | CATTGTSGIEAGELFF | TGTGCCACCACGGGGACTAGCGGGATAGAAGCCGGGGAGCTGTTTTTT
12 | NA | TRBD2 | TRBJ2-7 | TRBV28 | CASRASGLEQYF | TGTGCCAGCAGAGCTAGCGGGCTCGAGCAGTACTTC
14 | NA | TRBD1 | TRBJ2-7 | TRBV10-3 | CAISELDRHLEQYF | TGTGCCATCAGTGAGTTGGACAGGCACCTCGAGCAGTACTTC
17 | NA | TRBD2 | TRBJ2-7 | TRBV5-4 | CASSLPYNGRAPEEQYF | TGTGCCAGCAGCTTGCCCTATAACGGGAGGGCCCCGGAGGAGCAGTACTTC